These 18 T cell receptor beta chains were sequenced from one sample in a study of blood T cell repertoires in COVID-19 (dated by TCRdb to the early 2020s). Library preparation used the immunoSEQ multiplex PCR assay. As stored in TCRdb, this immuneACCESS dataset retains in-frame rearrangements with V and J assigned. A fraction of the clones does not appear; measured against another copy, unresolved V genes explain less than half of the discrepancy, and the remainder lacks a known reason. This sample comprises around 130,000 clones, 80% of them detected only once. The top ten hold approximately 1.8% of the sample. Input material: peripheral blood. These receptors all stem from a man between 65 and 80 years old with acute or convalescent COVID-19.

This clone was found once. V usage is TRBV27 and J usage is TRBJ1-1; no definite D call. Germline-derived CDR1 and CDR2 are MNHEY and SMNVEV (reference sequence). Trimming left V 7 bases short and J 3 bases short, with 18 bases between. CDR3 length equals 15 residues. CDR3 in amino acids: CASMRDSVSYTEAFF. The CDR3 DNA reads TGTGCCAGCATGCGGGATTCCGTCAGTTACACTGAAGCTTTCTTT.

The chain recombines TRBV6-4 with TRBJ2-6; the D is unclear. Germline V gene data show CDR1 as MRHNA and CDR2 as SNTAGT. V lost 3 bases to trimming and J lost 0 bases, with 9 bases between them. The CDR3 spans 16 residues. The CDR3 here is CASSDSVDSGANVLTF. As DNA, the CDR3 is TGTGCCAGCAGTGATTCGGTAGACTCTGGGGCCAACGTCCTGACTTTC.

V is TRBV7-3 and J is TRBJ2-3; 10 nucleotides line up with TRBD1. Per germline, CDR1 SGHTA and CDR2 FQGTGA. J gave up 3 bases and V 5 bases, and 5 bases lay outside the gene matches. The CDR3 consists of 15 residues. CDR3 coding DNA: TGTGCCAGCAGCGTGGGACAGGGGAGGACAGATACGCAGTATTTT. Its protein is CASSVGQGRTDTQYF.

J is TRBJ1-4 and V is TRBV6-5, with a tentative D call TRBD1 (6 bases). Germline V gene lookup returns CDR1 MNHEY and CDR2 SVGAGI. This CDR3 has 15 residues. Trimming took 0 bases from V and 5 from J, leaving 10 bases between them. DNA for the CDR3: TGTGCCAGCAGTTACTCGGGGACACCGAATGAAAAACTGTTTTTT. Its protein is CASSYSGTPNEKLFF.

The chain joins TRBV6-5 to TRBJ2-5, with 7 bases that match TRBD2. The CDR3 contains 16 residues. After removal of 0 bases from V and 4 bases from J, the junction contained 8 bases not matched to a gene. Germline lookup yields CDR1 MNHEY and CDR2 SVGAGI. CDR3 amino acids: CASSYSAGRVSETQYF. CDR3 DNA sequence: TGTGCCAGCAGTTACTCGGCAGGGAGGGTGTCAGAGACCCAGTACTTC.

The chain joins TRBV12-3 or TRBV12-4 to TRBJ1-3; D uncertain. This CDR3 spans 13 amino acids. V was cut by 6 bases and J by 0 bases, with 6 bases left in between. The CDR3 reads CASRKSSGNTIYF. The DNA of the CDR3 is TGTGCCAGCAGGAAGAGCTCTGGAAACACCATATATTTT.

In its sample, this clone was seen once. The chain joins TRBV5-1 to TRBJ2-7; D is possibly TRBD1 (6 bases). The CDR3 has 16 residues. With 5 bases removed from V and 0 bases from J, the gap between germline ends came to 18 bases. The V gene's germline CDR1 is SGHRS and CDR2 YFSETQ. In DNA, the CDR3 is TGCGCCAGCAGAAGGGCAGGGGACGCAAGCTCCTACGAGCAGTACTTC. This gives the protein CASRRAGDASSYEQYF.

This clone was counted a few times. The rearrangement uses TRBV28 and TRBJ2-3; no definite D call. Germline CDR1 reads MDHEN; CDR2 reads SYDVKM. V was shortened by 5 bases and J by 6 bases, with 24 bases between the two germline ends. The CDR3 is 17 amino acids. This CDR3 reads CASSRRYRPADVDTQYF. CDR3 DNA sequence: TGTGCCAGCAGTCGGCGATACCGGCCGGCGGATGTGGATACGCAGTATTTT.

This clone has more than one count but fewer than ten. The V gene is TRBV28, the J gene TRBJ2-6; 8 bases line up with TRBD2. CDR3 length: 16 amino acids. Germline trimming cut 6 bases from V and 0 bases from J; bases unmatched to any gene: 4. The V gene's germline CDR1 is MDHEN and CDR2 SYDVKM. The CDR3 sequence is CASRAGAHSGANVLTF. The CDR3 DNA reads as TGTGCCAGCAGAGCGGGGGCGCACTCTGGGGCCAACGTCCTGACTTTC.

The chain recombines TRBV19 with TRBJ1-1, with a weak D call TRBD1 (6 bases). The CDR3 has 13 amino acids. Germline values: CDR1 LNHDA, CDR2 SQIVND (reference sequence). With 5 bases removed from V and 4 bases from J, the gap between germline ends came to 11 bases. The CDR3 spells CASSLGQFTEAFF. In DNA form, the CDR3 reads TGTGCCAGTAGTCTCGGACAGTTCACTGAAGCTTTCTTT.

The V and J genes are TRBV27 and TRBJ1-4; D may be TRBD1 (5 bases). The V end lost 6 bases, the J end lost 5 bases, and 16 bases lay between the germline ends. The CDR3 has 15 amino acids. Germline V gene lookup returns CDR1 MNHEY and CDR2 SMNVEV (reference sequence). CDR3 bases: TGTGCCAGCAGCCCTGCTTTGGGGGGGAATGAAAAACTGTTTTTT. Its protein is CASSPALGGNEKLFF.

This clone was seen a single time. V gene TRBV10-1 combines with J gene TRBJ2-3; maybe TRBD2 (6 bases). The V gene lost 5 bases and the J gene lost 2 bases, with 8 bases spanning the gap. This CDR3 comprises 13 residues. Germline values: CDR1 WNHNN, CDR2 SYGVQD (reference sequence). The CDR3 region has the DNA TGCGCCAGCAGTCGGGACTTCACAGATACGCAGTATTTT. Protein sequence: CASSRDFTDTQYF.

This sequence joins TRBV20-1 and TRBJ2-1; 7 bases are a match to TRBD2. The CDR3 loop spans 11 amino acids. The germline V gene encodes CDR1 DFQATT and CDR2 SNEGSKA (reference sequence). Trimming removed 5 bases from V and 12 bases from J; junction bases left unmatched: 7. The CDR3 region is CSAGAGWGQFF. As DNA, the CDR3 is TGCAGTGCTGGAGCGGGGTGGGGGCAGTTCTTC.

The chain is built from TRBV28 and TRBJ1-6; D is unclear. The V and J ends lost 3 bases and 6 bases respectively, with 12 bases between them. The CDR3 has 15 residues. The V gene's germline CDR1 is MDHEN and CDR2 SYDVKM. The CDR3, as DNA: TGTGCCAGCAGTTTGCGGCCTGGCGTTAATTCACCCCTCCACTTT. Encoded protein: CASSLRPGVNSPLHF.

Only a few counts were recorded for this clone. The chain uses TRBV4-1 and TRBJ2-7; D ambiguous. The V end was cut by 8 bases, the J end by 3 bases, with 17 bases between. The CDR3 length is 14 residues. The germline CDR1 and CDR2 sequences are MGHRA and YSYEKL. This chain's CDR3 is CASSPAGPVYEQYF. The CDR3 nucleotides read TGCGCCAGCTCGCCGGCAGGTCCCGTCTACGAGCAGTACTTC.

The J gene is TRBJ1-2, the V gene TRBV28; 8 nucleotides line up with TRBD1. CDR3 length: 14 amino acids. Per germline, CDR1 MDHEN and CDR2 SYDVKM. J was trimmed by 7 bases and V by 5 bases; bases with no gene match: 9. This CDR3 reads CASSLWTGSLGYTF. The CDR3 region has the DNA TGTGCCAGCAGTCTCTGGACAGGGAGTCTTGGCTACACCTTC.

This clone was picked up one time. The chain employs TRBV11-2 and TRBJ2-7; TRBD1 aligns across 7 bases. Germline CDR1 reads SGHAT; CDR2 reads FQNNGV. The CDR3 runs to 13 residues. V dropped 3 bases and J dropped 2; count of bases not matched to a gene: 1. The CDR3 DNA reads as TGTGCCAGCAGCTTGCAGGGGGCCTACGAGCAGTACTTC. Amino acid sequence: CASSLQGAYEQYF.

The chain carries TRBV11-2 and TRBJ1-1, with TRBD1 matching 8 bases. The length of the CDR3 is 15 residues. CDR1 and CDR2 (germline): SGHAT, FQNNGV. The V and J ends lost 1 base and 7 bases, in that order; junction bases with no gene match: 8. DNA for the CDR3: TGTGCCAGCAGCTTAGCCCGGGACAGGACCTTTGAAGCTTTCTTT. Its translation: CASSLARDRTFEAFF.